This TCR beta chain was obtained from a study of T cells after yellow fever vaccination. Germline V gives CDR1 SGHRS, CDR2 YFSETQ. CDR3 length: 15 residues. V was cut by 0 bases and J by 2 bases, with 11 bases left in between. General study points: Post-booster reappearance was seen for most primary-vaccination clones (nearly 97% CD4, 80% to 90% CD8). There was a small share of clonotypes that showed up in both the CD4 and CD8 compartments.

A process of 5'RACE template switching, which added a universal primer site and UMIs, was used to make TCR cDNA. TCRdb re-analysed the 5' RACE reads in MiXCR, keeping a single row per CDR3 protein. In the table there are about 160,000 distinct CDR3 sequences, 6.5% to 8.5% of which are singletons. As regards this clonotype: Its target is unknown.

Sequenced material: CD4+ T cells sorted from PBMCs, taken 5 days after the first yellow fever vaccination. The clonotype originates from a man between 18 and 35 years old who received the YFV17D yellow fever vaccine. The rearrangement joins TRBV5-1 to TRBJ1-1; no clear D gene. DNA of the CDR3: TGCGCCAGCAGCTTGGCCCGGCTGACAAACACTGAAGCTTTCTTT. This sequence encodes CASSLARLTNTEAFF.